The 16 T cell receptor beta chains given below trace back to one sample, sequenced in a study of blood T cells in healthy people across ages. The authors ran a second PCR of 7 to 11 cycles using a sample-barcoded 5' primer and a J-beta primer mix. TCRdb used MiXCR to reprocess the 5' RACE reads, holding one entry per CDR3 protein. Of roughly 680,000 distinct CDR3 sequences listed, roughly 49% are singletons. Sequences were obtained from blood. Receptors originate from an older woman in good health.

The chain uses TRBV27 and TRBJ2-2, with D perhaps matching TRBD1 (6 bases). The CDR3 is 16 amino acids. Germline V gene lookup returns CDR1 MNHEY and CDR2 SMNVEV (reference sequence). The V and J ends lost 3 bases and 4 bases respectively, with 15 bases between them. This CDR3 reads CASSLDFDRPTGELFF. The CDR3 bases are TGTGCCAGCAGTTTGGATTTTGACAGGCCCACCGGGGAGCTGTTTTTT.

Note on this clonotype: A much larger clone lies a single base off, so this may be a read error. The chain couples TRBV6-2 or TRBV6-3 to TRBJ2-5; D may be TRBD1 (5 bases). The germline V gene has CDR1 MNHEY and CDR2 SVGEGT. The CDR3 spans 12 residues. The ends were cut back, 8 bases at V and 5 bases at J, with 12 bases in the middle. In DNA form, the CDR3 reads TGTGCCAGCGGTAACAACAGGGAGACCCAGTACTTC. This codes for CASGNNRETQYF.

In its sample, this clonotype was seen a few times. The rearrangement links TRBV4-3 to TRBJ2-5, with a possible D match to TRBD1 (5 bases). Trimming pared 0 bases from V and 5 bases from J, leaving 10 bases between. Germline CDR1 and CDR2: LGHNA and YSLEER. The CDR3 is 14 residues long. The CDR3 loop is CASSQDQGTETQYF. CDR3 nucleotides: TGCGCCAGCAGCCAAGATCAGGGTACCGAGACCCAGTACTTC.

V gene TRBV2 combines with J gene TRBJ2-1, with 7 nucleotides matching TRBD2. The CDR3 contains 14 residues. Germline V gene data show CDR1 as SNHLY and CDR2 as FYNNEI. With V trimmed by 4 bases and J by 7 bases, 7 bases remained unmatched. CDR3 bases: TGTGCCAGCAGTGCCGCGGGAGTGGCAAATGAGCAGTTCTTC. It translates to CASSAAGVANEQFF.

The rearrangement links TRBV4-1 to TRBJ2-1; 10 bases agree with TRBD2. V dropped 4 bases and J dropped 4; count of bases not matched to a gene: 13. Per germline, CDR1 MGHRA and CDR2 YSYEKL. The CDR3 is 18 residues long. CDR3 in amino acids: CASSRNNIGLAEYNEQFF. CDR3 bases: TGCGCCAGCAGCCGAAATAACATTGGACTAGCGGAGTACAATGAGCAGTTCTTC.

This clonotype has a handful of counts. The chain is built from TRBV27 and TRBJ2-5, with a possible D match to TRBD2 (5 bases). The CDR3 is 16 amino acids. Trimming shortened V by 5 bases and J by 1 base, and 17 bases separated the two germline ends. Germline V lookup: CDR1 MNHEY, CDR2 SMNVEV (reference sequence). The CDR3 nucleotides are TGTGCCAGCAGTCCCTCTTGGAGCGGAGTCCAAGAGACCCAGTACTTC. It encodes CASSPSWSGVQETQYF.

This clonotype was seen more than once but under ten times. This sequence joins TRBV20-1 and TRBJ2-3; no firm D call. Germline lookup yields CDR1 DFQATT and CDR2 SNEGSKA (reference sequence). The CDR3 sequence is 12 residues long. V dropped 4 bases and J dropped 2 bases, with 7 bases sitting between them. CDR3 protein: CSAITDTDTQYF. The CDR3 DNA is TGCAGTGCTATAACGGACACAGATACGCAGTATTTT.

J is TRBJ1-1 and V is TRBV9; D might be TRBD1 (5 bases). The V gene's germline CDR1 is SGDLS and CDR2 YYNGEE. V was cut by 0 bases and J by 5 bases, with 17 bases left in between. This CDR3 contains 16 residues. This CDR3 reads CASSVGSQGFDTEAFF. The CDR3 coding sequence is TGTGCCAGCAGCGTAGGGTCCCAGGGATTTGATACTGAAGCTTTCTTT. The variable domain in full, with the rest retrieved from reference TRBV9 and TRBJ1-1, is DSGVTQTPKHLITATGQRVTLRCSPRSGDLSVYWYQQSLDQGLQFLIQYYNGEERAKGNILERFSAQQFPDLHSELNLSSLELGDSALYFCASSVGSQGFDTEAFFGQGTRLTVV.

This clonotype was picked up a small number of times. The CDR3 nucleotides are TGCAGTGCTCCACAAAGCGGAGTAGCCAAAAACATTCAGTACTTC. The encoded protein is CSAPQSGVAKNIQYF. This rearrangement joins TRBV20-1 to TRBJ2-4; weak D call: TRBD2 (5 bases). The CDR3 consists of 15 residues. The V and J ends lost 5 bases and 0 bases respectively, with 14 bases between them. Germline CDR1 DFQATT, CDR2 SNEGSKA (reference sequence).

A remark on this clonotype: This may arise from a read error, as a much more abundant clone is one base away. The chain couples TRBV7-9 to TRBJ2-5, with D unresolved. Germline V CDR1 and CDR2: SEHNR, FQNEAQ (reference sequence). The CDR3 has 11 amino acids. This chain's CDR3 is CTSSQASEKYF. In DNA, the CDR3 is TGTACCAGCAGCCAGGCCTCGGAGAAGTACTTC.

This sequence joins TRBV5-4 and TRBJ2-2; no reliable D call. The CDR3 runs to 13 residues. Deletions cut 4 bases from V and 5 bases from J, with 9 bases between. Per the germline V gene, CDR1 is SGHNT and CDR2 is YYREEE (reference sequence). CDR3 in amino acids: CASSASVTGELFF. In nucleotides, the CDR3 is TGTGCCAGCAGCGCCTCTGTGACCGGGGAGCTGTTTTTT.

The rearrangement links TRBV29-1 to TRBJ1-1; D is perhaps TRBD1 (5 bases). The germline V gene encodes CDR1 SQVTM and CDR2 ANQGSEA. The CDR3 runs 11 residues. Trimming stripped 1 base from V and 13 bases from J, with 13 bases between. The CDR3: CSVEVDTMVFF. The DNA of the CDR3 is TGCAGCGTTGAAGTGGACACAATGGTTTTCTTT.

The chain carries TRBV11-2 and TRBJ1-2; a possible D gene is TRBD1 (5 bases). The CDR3 is 13 residues long. Deletions cut 2 bases from V and 8 bases from J, with 12 bases between. Per germline, CDR1 SGHAT and CDR2 FQNNGV. The CDR3, as DNA: TGTGCCAGCAGCTTAACCCTTGGGGGAGGCTACACCTTC. This encodes CASSLTLGGGYTF.

This clonotype was counted a few times. The chain carries TRBV18 and TRBJ2-5; no clear D. The germline V and J ends were trimmed by 2 bases and 4 bases, with 5 bases remaining between them. This CDR3 is built from 12 residues. The germline V gene encodes CDR1 KGHSH and CDR2 LQKENI. The CDR3 DNA follows: TGTGCCAGCTCACCATTGATAGAGACCCAGTACTTC. Translating gives CASSPLIETQYF.

The chain recombines TRBV2 with TRBJ2-7, with TRBD2 identical over 9 bases. This CDR3 comprises 14 residues. From germline, CDR1 is SNHLY and CDR2 FYNNEI. With V trimmed by 6 bases and J by 0 bases, 3 bases remained unmatched. CDR3 region: CASRRTSVSYEQYF. DNA of the CDR3: TGTGCCAGCAGGCGGACTAGCGTCTCCTACGAGCAGTACTTC.

The rearrangement links TRBV20-1 to TRBJ2-7; D could derive from TRBD1 or TRBD2 (6 bases each). Deletions cut 6 bases from V and 0 bases from J, with 9 bases between. Per the germline V gene, CDR1 is DFQATT and CDR2 is SNEGSKA (reference sequence). The CDR3 has 12 amino acids. The CDR3 here is CSARGDSYEQYF. For the CDR3, the DNA is TGCAGTGCAAGGGGGGACTCCTACGAGCAGTACTTC.